This TCR beta chain emerged from a study of Graves' ophthalmopathy and Graves' hyperthyroidism. Amplification of TCR beta CDR3 regions used RNA transcripts. In the first round, RT-PCR was carried out with HTBI primers, and a multiplex PCR formed the second round. TCRdb reprocessed the multiplex PCR reads with MiXCR, giving one entry per CDR3 protein. The sample lists 500,000 to 600,000 distinct CDR3 sequences; approximately 35% were seen once. Exclusion covered patients with other autoimmune diseases or uncontrolled infections (as well as pregnancy or lactation). Clinical symptoms, serum thyroxine, TRAb, thyroid ultrasound and orbital computed tomography determined diagnosis. This clonotype came up many times. What it binds is unknown. Broader study findings: Between ophthalmopathy and stable hyperthyroidism, a 13-signature model drew a separation with 85% to 90% sensitivity and about 80% specificity. Most clonotypes expanded in thyroid above 0.001 frequency were present in blood too.

The material sequenced was peripheral blood or thyroid tissue (not recorded which). This clonotype was sampled from an adult man with Graves' hyperthyroidism.

The CDR3 here is CASRAGTGISGYTF. The CDR3 DNA reads as TGCGCCAGCAGGGCCGGGACAGGGATTAGTGGCTACACCTTC. The V call is TRBV5-1, the J call TRBJ1-2; 9 positions agree with TRBD1. This CDR3 region has 14 residues. Germline trimming cut 5 bases from V and 7 bases from J; bases unmatched to any gene: 9. Germline CDR1 is SGHRS and CDR2 is YFSETQ.